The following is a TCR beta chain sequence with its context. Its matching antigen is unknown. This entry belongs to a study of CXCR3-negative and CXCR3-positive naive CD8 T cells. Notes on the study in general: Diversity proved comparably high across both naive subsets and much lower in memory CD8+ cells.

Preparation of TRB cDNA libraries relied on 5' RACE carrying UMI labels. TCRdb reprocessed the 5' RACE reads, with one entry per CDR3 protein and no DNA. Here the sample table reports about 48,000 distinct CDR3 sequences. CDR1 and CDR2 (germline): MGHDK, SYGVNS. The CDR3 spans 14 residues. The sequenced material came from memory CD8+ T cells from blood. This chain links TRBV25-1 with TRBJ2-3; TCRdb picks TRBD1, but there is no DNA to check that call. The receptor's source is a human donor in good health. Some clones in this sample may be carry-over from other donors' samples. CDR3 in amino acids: CASSGGRETDTQYF.